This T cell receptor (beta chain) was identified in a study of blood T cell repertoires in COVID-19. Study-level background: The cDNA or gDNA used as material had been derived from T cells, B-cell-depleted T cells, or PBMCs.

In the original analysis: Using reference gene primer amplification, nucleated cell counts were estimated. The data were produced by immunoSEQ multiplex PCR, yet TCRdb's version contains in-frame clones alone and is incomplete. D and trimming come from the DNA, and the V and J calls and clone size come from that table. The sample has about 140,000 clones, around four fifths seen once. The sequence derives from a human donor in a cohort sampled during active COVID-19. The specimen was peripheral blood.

CDR3 bases: TGCGCCAGCAGCCAAGATCCCCAGGGGGCGAGAGGAAACACCATATATTTT. Its translation: CASSQDPQGARGNTIYF. The J gene is TRBJ1-3, the V gene TRBV4-1; 8 bases map to TRBD1. This CDR3 has 17 residues. Germline assignment: CDR1 MGHRA and CDR2 YSYEKL. V lost 0 bases to trimming and J lost 4 bases; unmatched junction nucleotides: 8.